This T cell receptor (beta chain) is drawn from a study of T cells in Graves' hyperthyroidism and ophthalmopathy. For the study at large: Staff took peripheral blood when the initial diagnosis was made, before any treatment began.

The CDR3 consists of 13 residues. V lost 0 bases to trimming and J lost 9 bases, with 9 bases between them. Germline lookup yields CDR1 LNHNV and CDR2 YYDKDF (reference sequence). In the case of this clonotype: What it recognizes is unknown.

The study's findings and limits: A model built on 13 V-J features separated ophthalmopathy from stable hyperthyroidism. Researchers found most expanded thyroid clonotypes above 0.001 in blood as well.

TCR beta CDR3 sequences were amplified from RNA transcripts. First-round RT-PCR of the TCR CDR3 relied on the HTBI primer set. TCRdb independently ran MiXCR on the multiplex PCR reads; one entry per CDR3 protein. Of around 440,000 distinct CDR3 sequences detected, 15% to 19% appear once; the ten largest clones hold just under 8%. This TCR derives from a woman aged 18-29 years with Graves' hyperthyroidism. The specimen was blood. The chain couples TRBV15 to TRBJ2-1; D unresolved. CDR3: CATSRDRASEQFF. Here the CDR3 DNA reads TGTGCCACCAGCAGAGATAGAGCGAGTGAGCAGTTCTTC.